Below, one T cell receptor beta chain is given with its context. Enrollment of patients from Seattle took place during active infection, with longitudinal follow-up. This CDR3 comprises 15 residues. Germline V gene lookup returns CDR1 SGHTA and CDR2 FQGNSA. After removal of 4 bases from V and 6 bases from J, the junction contained 10 bases not matched to a gene. Under the authors' procedure: Estimates of nucleated cell counts were drawn from the amplification of reference gene primers. The table came from immunoSEQ multiplex PCR; TCRdb's copy has only in-frame clones and leaves some out. The V and J calls and clone size come from that table; D and trimming were worked out from the DNA. The table has about 340,000 clones, about 89% seen once. These data originate in a study of blood T cell repertoires in COVID-19.

This clonotype originated in a woman between 45 and 65 years old with COVID-19, enrolled during active disease. Material: peripheral blood. The chain uses TRBV7-2 and TRBJ1-1; TRBD1 matches at 8 bases. The CDR3 DNA sequence: TGTGCCAGCAGCTATCGCTCGACAGGGGCGCCTGAAGCTTTCTTT. It yields the protein CASSYRSTGAPEAFF.